One sample yielded the 16 T cell receptor beta chains listed below, sequenced in a study of CD8+CD57+ T cells in acquired aplastic anemia. The authors sequenced patients whose flow cytometry had shown CD8+CD57+ cell expansion. Genomic DNA, serving as template, underwent TCR beta VDJ and CDR3 profiling. TCRdb reprocessed the reads via MiXCR and lists one record per CDR3 protein. The table includes approximately 250,000 distinct CDR3 sequences, around 82% detected once. Input material: sorted CD4+, CD8+, or CD8+CD57+ T cells (not recorded which) from PBMCs. Every receptor here comes from a human donor with aplastic anemia.

Remarks on this clonotype: Without the conserved terminal phenylalanine or tryptophan, this CDR3 likely stems from a read error. The DNA is left out, because the CDR3 cannot be placed on it with certainty; the CDR3 is given as TCRdb lists it. The chain links TRBV11-3 to TRBJ2-5; no DNA check was done on the table's D call, TRBD1. Germline values: CDR1 SGHNT, CDR2 YENEEA. The CDR3 numbers 12 amino acids, ends counted. This CDR3 reads CASKVALTGNTD.

This CDR3 is CASSEPGRAYAQYV. Written as DNA, the CDR3 is TGTGCCAGCAGCGAACCGGGACGGGCCTACGCGCAGTATGTC. The chain links TRBV7-8 to TRBJ2-7, with D perhaps being TRBD1 or TRBD2 (5 bases each). The CDR3 has 14 amino acids. Germline V gene sequence: CDR1 SGHVS, CDR2 FQNEAQ.

The V gene is TRBV7-9, the J gene TRBJ1-2, with 9 bases that match TRBD1. Germline loops: CDR1 SEHNR, CDR2 FQNEAQ (reference sequence). The V segment lost 4 bases and the J segment 12 bases; nucleotides outside the gene matches: 15. The CDR3 has 15 residues. The CDR3 bases are TGTGCCAGCAGCTCAGGGACAGGGCCCACCGATGGGCACACCTTC. This encodes CASSSGTGPTDGHTF.

The table lists this clonotype with a few counts. The chain links TRBV2 to TRBJ1-1, with a weak D call TRBD1 (5 bases). CDR1 is SNHLY, CDR2 FYNNEI, per germline. CDR3 size: 15 residues. The ends were cut back, 4 bases at V and 1 base at J, with 13 bases in the middle. CDR3 sequence (DNA): TGTGCCAGCAGTGGTTCGGACAAGGCGAACACTGAAGCTTTCTTT. It encodes CASSGSDKANTEAFF.

To note about this clonotype: The final CDR3 position lacks the conserved phenylalanine or tryptophan, pointing to a likely read error. Because the CDR3's place on the DNA is in doubt, the DNA is left out and the CDR3 is given as listed by TCRdb. The chain's CDR3 is CASSLASGPETQ. V is TRBV7-8 and J is TRBJ1-5. Germline assignment: CDR1 SGHVS and CDR2 FQNEAQ. The CDR3 numbers 12 amino acids, ends counted.

Details on this clonotype: The conserved phenylalanine or tryptophan normally closing the CDR3 is absent here, so this likely arose from a read error. No DNA is shown, since the ends of the CDR3 on it are uncertain; the CDR3 is the one TCRdb lists. CDR3 amino acids: CASTRKANAVEHL. V is TRBV7-8 and J is TRBJ1-5. Per the germline V gene, CDR1 is SGHVS and CDR2 is FQNEAQ. The CDR3 is 13 amino acids in total, end residues counted.

This clonotype was counted once. The chain employs TRBV7-8 and TRBJ2-7; possibly TRBD2 for D (5 bases). Germline-derived CDR1 and CDR2 are SGHVS and FQNEAQ. V gave up 0 bases and J gave up 4 bases, with 22 bases separating them. The CDR3 loop spans 18 amino acids. CDR3 sequence (DNA): TGTGCCAGCAGCTTAGCGCCAGGCCGGGATACGCAGTATTACGAGCAGTACGTC. As protein: CASSLAPGRDTQYYEQYV.

Of note for this clonotype: The germline gene is not matched at one end of the junction; a read error may be the cause. The V and J genes are TRBV15 and TRBJ2-3; possibly TRBD2 for D (6 bases). CDR1 is LNHNV, CDR2 YYDKDF, per germline (reference sequence). The CDR3 is made up of 15 amino acids. The CDR3 region has the DNA TGTGCCAGCAGCCCCGTTGACGGGAGCTCGGATACGCAGTATTTT. Its protein is CASSPVDGSSDTQYF.

This clonotype has just a few counts. This chain links TRBV10-3 with TRBJ2-7; weak D call: TRBD1 (6 bases). The CDR3 has 12 residues. V gave up 5 bases and J gave up 3 bases, with 8 bases separating them. CDR1 ENHRY and CDR2 SYGVKD come from the germline V gene. The CDR3 DNA sequence: TGTGCCATCAGTCAACAGGGCTACGAGCAGTACTTC. Its protein is CAISQQGYEQYF.

The chain has TRBV9 and TRBJ2-1; possibly TRBD1 for D (7 bases). Germline lookup yields CDR1 SGDLS and CDR2 YYNGEE. Trimming took off 4 bases at V and 9 bases at J, with 23 bases between the two ends. The CDR3 is 16 amino acids. The CDR3: CASSQGGGSGRGEQFF. Here the CDR3 DNA reads TGTGCCAGCAGCCAGGGGGGCGGAAGCGGTCGGGGTGAGCAGTTCTTC.

Points on this clonotype: As the CDR3 is not closed by the conserved phenylalanine or tryptophan, this likely results from a read error. The limits of the CDR3 on the DNA are not certain, so only TCRdb's listed CDR3 is given. The chain has TRBV7-9 and TRBJ2-3. Termini included, the CDR3 measures 13 amino acids. Germline lookup yields CDR1 SEHNR and CDR2 FQNEAQ (reference sequence). The CDR3 spells CASSDGRTERSDY.

The chain employs TRBV24-1 and TRBJ2-6, with 11 bases that match TRBD1. Germline trimming cut 9 bases from V and 0 bases from J; bases unmatched to any gene: 0. The germline V gene has CDR1 KGHDR and CDR2 SFDVKD. There are 15 residues in the CDR3. The CDR3 sequence: CATGTGGSGANVLTF. In DNA, the CDR3 is TGTGCCACCGGGACAGGGGGCTCTGGGGCCAACGTCCTGACTTTC.

The chain is built from TRBV7-9 and TRBJ2-7; 13 positions match TRBD2. CDR1 and CDR2 (germline): SEHNR, FQNEAQ (reference sequence). Germline trimming cut 6 bases from V and 3 bases from J; bases unmatched to any gene: 14. The CDR3 runs to 18 residues. In DNA form, the CDR3 reads TGTGCCAGCAGACAGGGACTAGCGGGAAGTCTGTCCTTCTACGAGCAGTACGTC. It translates to CASRQGLAGSLSFYEQYV.

The V gene is TRBV7-9, the J gene TRBJ2-7, with D possibly matching TRBD1 (5 bases). CDR3 size: 15 residues. Germline V gene sequence: CDR1 SEHNR, CDR2 FQNEAQ (reference sequence). Trimming took off 1 base at V and 13 bases at J, with 23 bases between the two ends. The CDR3 DNA sequence: TGTGCCAGCAGCTTAGTGCGCAGGGAAGAGACCCAGTACTACTTC. This codes for CASSLVRREETQYYF.

V is TRBV12-3 or TRBV12-4 and J is TRBJ2-3; a possible D gene is TRBD2 (5 bases). The V gene lost 0 bases and the J gene lost 2 bases, with 6 bases spanning the gap. The CDR3 runs to 14 residues. CDR3 region: CASSLARATDTQYF. The DNA of the CDR3 is TGTGCCAGCAGTTTAGCGCGGGCCACAGATACGCAGTATTTT.

The chain carries TRBV12-3 or TRBV12-4 and TRBJ2-5, with D uncertain. Trimming pared 10 bases from V and 4 bases from J, leaving 19 bases between. This CDR3 contains 14 residues. The CDR3 region is CATSRGSPRETQYF. DNA of the CDR3: TGTGCCACCAGCAGAGGCAGCCCGCGAGAGACCCAGTACTTC.